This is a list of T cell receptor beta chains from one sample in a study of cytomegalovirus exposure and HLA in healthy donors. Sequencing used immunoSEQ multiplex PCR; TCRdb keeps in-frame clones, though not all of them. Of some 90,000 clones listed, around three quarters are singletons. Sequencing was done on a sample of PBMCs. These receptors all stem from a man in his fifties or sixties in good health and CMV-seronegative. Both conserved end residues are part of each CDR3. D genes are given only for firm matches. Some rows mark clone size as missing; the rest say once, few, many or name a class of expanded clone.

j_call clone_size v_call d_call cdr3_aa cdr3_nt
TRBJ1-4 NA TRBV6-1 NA CASSAPRGGREKLFF TGTGCCAGCAGTGCCCCCAGGGGCGGTAGGGAAAAACTGTTTTTT
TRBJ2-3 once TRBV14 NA CASSQDPRDTQYF TGTGCCAGCAGCCAAGATCCCCGGGATACGCAGTATTTT
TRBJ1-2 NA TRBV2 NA CASSRLGTDYGYTF TGTGCCAGCAGCCGGCTAGGGACTGACTATGGCTACACCTTC
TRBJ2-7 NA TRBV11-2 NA CASSLDLGTRGYEQYF TGTGCCAGCAGCTTAGATCTTGGGACTCGGGGATACGAGCAGTACTTC
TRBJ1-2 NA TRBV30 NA CAWKGSSYGYTF TGTGCCTGGAAGGGGTCCTCCTATGGCTACACCTTC
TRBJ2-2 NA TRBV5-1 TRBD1 CASSQGDRGTGELFF TGCGCCAGCAGCCAAGGGGACAGGGGGACCGGGGAGCTGTTTTTT
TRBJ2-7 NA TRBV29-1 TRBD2 CSGRRGPGGEQYF TGCAGCGGGAGAAGGGGCCCGGGAGGAGAGCAGTACTTC
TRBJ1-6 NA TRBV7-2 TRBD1 CASSLSQGADSPLHF TGTGCCAGCAGCTTAAGTCAGGGGGCGGATTCACCCCTCCACTTT
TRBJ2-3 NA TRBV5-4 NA CASSLAGGDTQYF TGTGCCAGCAGCTTGGCAGGTGGAGATACGCAGTATTTT
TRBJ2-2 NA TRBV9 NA CASALGDTNTGELFF TGTGCCAGCGCCCTAGGTGATACGAACACCGGGGAGCTGTTTTTT
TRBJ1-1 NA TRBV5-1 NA CASSSSLGFRNTEAFF TGCGCCAGCAGCAGTTCTCTCGGGTTTAGGAACACTGAAGCTTTCTTT
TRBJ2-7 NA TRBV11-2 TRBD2 CASSLRSGGGGEQYF TGTGCCAGCAGCTTACGAAGCGGGGGAGGTGGGGAGCAGTACTTC
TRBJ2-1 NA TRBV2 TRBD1 CASRGAGGTYNEQFF TGTGCCAGCAGAGGGGCAGGGGGCACCTACAATGAGCAGTTCTTC
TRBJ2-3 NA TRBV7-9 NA CASSLPIKPDTQYF TGTGCCAGCAGCTTACCGATAAAGCCAGATACGCAGTATTTT
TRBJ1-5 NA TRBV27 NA CASSLVGGPQHF TGTGCCAGCAGTTTAGTAGGGGGGCCCCAGCATTTT
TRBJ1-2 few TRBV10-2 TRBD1 CASSESGRGDYGYTF TGCGCCAGCAGTGAGTCGGGCAGGGGGGATTATGGCTACACCTTC
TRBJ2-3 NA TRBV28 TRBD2 CASRTSGLSSTDTQYF TGTGCCAGCAGGACTAGCGGGCTATCTAGCACAGATACGCAGTATTTT
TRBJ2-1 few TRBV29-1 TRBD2 CSVGGLADQYNEQFF TGCAGCGTTGGGGGACTAGCGGATCAATACAATGAGCAGTTCTTC
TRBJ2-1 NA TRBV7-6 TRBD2 CASSGHLIAGGASSYNEQFF TGTGCCAGCAGCGGTCATCTTATAGCGGGAGGCGCGAGCTCCTACAATGAGCAGTTCTTC
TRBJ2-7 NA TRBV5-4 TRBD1 CASSYGQVYEQYF TGTGCCAGCAGCTACGGACAGGTCTACGAGCAGTACTTC
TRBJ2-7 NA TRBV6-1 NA CASSEVVGSPYEQYF TGTGCCAGCAGTGAAGTGGTCGGGAGTCCTTACGAGCAGTACTTC
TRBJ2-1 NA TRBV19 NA CASSAYSGLRNEQFF TGTGCCAGTAGTGCCTACTCTGGGCTACGCAATGAGCAGTTCTTC
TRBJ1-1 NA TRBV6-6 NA CASSSNTEAFF TGTGCCAGCAGTTCAAACACTGAAGCTTTCTTT
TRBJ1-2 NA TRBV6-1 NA CASSESGIGYGYTF TGTGCCAGCAGTGAATCAGGGATCGGCTATGGCTACACCTTC
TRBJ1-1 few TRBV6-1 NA CASSVWEGGTEAFF TGTGCCAGCAGTGTGTGGGAAGGAGGGACTGAAGCTTTCTTT
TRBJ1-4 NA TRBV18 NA CASSPGQPATNEKLFF TGTGCCAGCTCACCGGGGCAGCCTGCAACTAATGAAAAACTGTTTTTT